This TCR beta chain emerged from a study of CD8 T cells in ankylosing spondylitis. TCRdb used MiXCR to reprocess the 5' RACE reads, holding one entry per CDR3 protein. This sample has approximately 260,000 distinct CDR3 sequences; roughly 8.6% occur once, and the top ten carry approximately 6.3%. This clonotype showed up many times. Sequencing was carried out using blood, either unsorted or a sorted T cell fraction (not recorded which). The clonotype comes from a male donor with ankylosing spondylitis or in good health (not recorded which).

The CDR3 DNA reads as TGCAGTGCTAGAGGCGGGAGCTCTGGAAACACCATATATTTT. Its protein product is CSARGGSSGNTIYF. V gene TRBV20-1 combines with J gene TRBJ1-3, with D uncertain. Germline V lookup: CDR1 DFQATT, CDR2 SNEGSKA (reference sequence). The CDR3 sequence is 14 residues long. Trimming removed 1 base from V and 0 bases from J, with 7 bases in between.